Each of the 15 T cell receptor beta chains below was sequenced from the same sample in a study of liver allograft versus peripheral blood T cells. As for the study in general: Repertoires from peripheral blood of liver transplant recipients were compared with those inside their transplanted livers.

TCRdb itself ran the reads through MiXCR, one entry per CDR3 protein. The table has fewer than 15,000 distinct CDR3 sequences, around 18% seen once. The receptors stem from a human patient who had a liver transplant. Some T cells may be transferred from the graft donor.

This chain joins TRBV6-5 and TRBJ2-3; the D gene is possibly TRBD1 (6 bases). The germline V gene has CDR1 MNHEY and CDR2 SVGAGI. The V and J ends lost 2 bases and 4 bases respectively, with 16 bases between them. The CDR3 runs to 16 residues. CDR3 residues: CASSYQDSLAADTQYF. CDR3 sequence (DNA): TGTGCCAGCAGTTACCAGGACAGCCTAGCCGCAGATACGCAGTATTTT.

This clonotype is medium-sized in the sample. The chain recombines TRBV27 with TRBJ2-3; D is undetermined. Germline CDR1 is MNHEY and CDR2 is SMNVEV (reference sequence). The CDR3 extends over 17 amino acids. Trimming removed 6 bases at V and 0 bases at J, with 19 bases between. CDR3 in DNA: TGTGCCAGCAGCCCCTTACTGAAGGTTACTAGCACAGATACGCAGTATTTT. Amino acid sequence: CASSPLLKVTSTDTQYF.

In this sample, this clonotype turned up a few times. The rearrangement joins TRBV12-3 or TRBV12-4 to TRBJ2-5, with D perhaps matching TRBD1 (5 bases). Trimming left V 8 bases short and J 4 bases short, with 14 bases between. The CDR3 length is 13 residues. CDR3 amino acids: CASGDSARETQYF. As DNA, the CDR3 is TGTGCCAGCGGCGACAGCGCCCGAGAGACCCAGTACTTC.

The table lists this clonotype with a few counts. This chain links TRBV29-1 with TRBJ1-2; a possible D gene is TRBD1 (6 bases). This CDR3 region has 11 residues. V lost 8 bases and J 6 bases, leaving 13 bases between the germline ends. The germline V gene encodes CDR1 SQVTM and CDR2 ANQGSEA. The CDR3 protein is CSSGRGNGYTF. CDR3 nucleotide sequence: TGCAGCTCTGGGAGGGGGAATGGCTACACCTTC.

This clonotype was detected only a few times. The chain recombines TRBV11-2 with TRBJ1-3, with D maybe TRBD1 (5 bases). The CDR3 is 17 residues long. V was cut by 1 base and J by 0 bases, with 13 bases left in between. The germline gives CDR1 SGHAT, CDR2 FQNNGV. For the CDR3, the DNA is TGTGCCAGCAGCTTAGTGGAGGGGTATTTCTCTGGAAACACCATATATTTT. Its protein product is CASSLVEGYFSGNTIYF.

V is TRBV28 and J is TRBJ2-7, with 9 bases matching TRBD1. Germline CDR1 is MDHEN and CDR2 is SYDVKM. This CDR3 comprises 14 residues. V was pared by 5 bases and J by 3 bases, with 5 bases of the junction left unmatched. The CDR3 protein is CASSLGTGSYEQYF. The DNA for the CDR3 is TGTGCCAGCAGTCTAGGGACAGGGAGCTACGAGCAGTACTTC.

The chain uses TRBV11-2 and TRBJ2-2, with 7 bases fitting TRBD1. Per germline, CDR1 SGHAT and CDR2 FQNNGV. The CDR3 runs to 14 residues. The junction had 6 bases not matched to a gene; V was cut back by 7 bases and J by 4 bases. CDR3 sequence: CASTGRGFTGELFF. Here the CDR3 DNA reads TGTGCCAGCACCGGCAGGGGGTTCACCGGGGAGCTGTTTTTT.

This clonotype was seen a few times. The chain uses TRBV18 and TRBJ1-1; possibly TRBD1 for D (5 bases). Between the trimmed V and J ends, which lost 8 bases and 4 bases, there was a span of 14 bases. This CDR3 has 13 amino acids. Germline CDR1 reads KGHSH; CDR2 reads LQKENI. The CDR3 loop reads CASTEQGVTEAFF. CDR3 DNA: TGTGCCAGCACGGAGCAGGGAGTCACTGAAGCTTTCTTT.

This clonotype is classed as medium-sized. This rearrangement joins TRBV5-4 to TRBJ1-6; TRBD1 aligns across 9 bases. The CDR3 totals 15 residues. Germline V gene sequence: CDR1 SGHNT, CDR2 YYREEE (reference sequence). The V and J ends lost 4 bases and 7 bases, in that order; junction bases with no gene match: 6. The CDR3 nucleotides are TGTGCCAGCAGCACCCGGGACAGGGAGAATTCACCCCTCCACTTT. This translates into CASSTRDRENSPLHF.

This clonotype is medium-sized by share. The gene calls are TRBV24-1 and TRBJ2-2; TRBD1 matches at 7 bases. This CDR3 is built from 15 residues. Germline V gives CDR1 KGHDR, CDR2 SFDVKD. Losses at the gene ends were 0 bases for V and 7 bases for J; bases not matched to a gene: 4. The CDR3 sequence is CATSDLTGVGGELFF. CDR3 in DNA: TGTGCCACCAGTGATTTGACAGGGGTTGGCGGGGAGCTGTTTTTT.

This clonotype appeared many times. This chain connects TRBV28 to TRBJ2-1; unclear D gene. The CDR3 runs 13 residues. Trimming left V 3 bases short and J 7 bases short, with 10 bases between. The V gene's germline CDR1 is MDHEN and CDR2 SYDVKM. CDR3 bases: TGTGCCAGCAGTTTCGTAGGGTGGAATGAGCAGTTCTTC. Protein sequence: CASSFVGWNEQFF.

The V call is TRBV20-1, the J call TRBJ1-1; TRBD1 agrees at 7 bases. Germline V gives CDR1 DFQATT, CDR2 SNEGSKA (reference sequence). V lost 2 bases, J lost 0 bases, and 6 bases stayed unmatched. The CDR3 consists of 15 residues. DNA of the CDR3: TGCAGTGCTAGAAGGGGACAGCGCATGAACACTGAAGCTTTCTTT. It is translated as CSARRGQRMNTEAFF.

The V gene is TRBV12-3 or TRBV12-4, the J gene TRBJ1-5; D gene ambiguous. CDR3 length equals 15 residues. Trimming removed 0 bases at V and 0 bases at J, with 6 bases between. The DNA for the CDR3 is TGTGCCAGCAGTTTAGCGCAAGGTAGCAATCAGCCCCAGCATTTT. Translation gives CASSLAQGSNQPQHF.

By its share, this clonotype is medium-sized (0.01 to 0.1%). The chain carries TRBV18 and TRBJ2-7, with a possible D match to TRBD1 (5 bases). Germline-derived CDR1 and CDR2 are KGHSH and LQKENI. The germline V and J ends were trimmed by 0 bases and 0 bases, with 9 bases remaining between them. The CDR3 covers 15 residues. CDR3 nucleotide sequence: TGTGCCAGCTCACCACCGAGTGGGGCCTCCTACGAGCAGTACTTC. Translation: CASSPPSGASYEQYF. Combining the CDR3 with reference TRBV18 and TRBJ2-7 gives the whole variable domain NAGVMQNPRHLVRRRGQEARLRCSPMKGHSHVYWYRQLPEEGLKFMVYLQKENIIDESGMPKERFSAEFPKEGPSILRIQQVVRGDSAAYFCASSPPSGASYEQYFGPGTRLTVT.

In its sample, this clonotype ranks as medium-sized (0.01 to 0.1%). The rearrangement joins TRBV19 to TRBJ2-5; weak D call: TRBD1 (5 bases). The CDR3 sequence is 13 residues long. Trimming cost V 8 bases and J 10 bases, with 20 bases left between them. Germline CDR1 reads LNHDA; CDR2 reads SQIVND (reference sequence). The CDR3 here is CASLSGPARDQYF. Here the CDR3 DNA reads TGTGCCAGTCTTTCAGGGCCAGCCCGAGACCAGTACTTC.